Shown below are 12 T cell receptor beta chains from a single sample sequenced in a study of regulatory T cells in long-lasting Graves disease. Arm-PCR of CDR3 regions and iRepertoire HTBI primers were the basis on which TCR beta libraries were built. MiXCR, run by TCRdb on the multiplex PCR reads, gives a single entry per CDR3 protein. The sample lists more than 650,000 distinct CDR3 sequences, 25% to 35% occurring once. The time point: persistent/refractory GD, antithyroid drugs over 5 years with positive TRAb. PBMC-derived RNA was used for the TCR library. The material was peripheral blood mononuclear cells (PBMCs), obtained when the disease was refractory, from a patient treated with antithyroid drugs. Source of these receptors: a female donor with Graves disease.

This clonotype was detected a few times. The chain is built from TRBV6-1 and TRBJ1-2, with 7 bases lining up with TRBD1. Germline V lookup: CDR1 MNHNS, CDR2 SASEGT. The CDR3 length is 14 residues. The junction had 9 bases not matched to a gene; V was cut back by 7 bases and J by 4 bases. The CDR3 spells CASMTGLTLYGYTF. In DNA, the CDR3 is TGTGCCAGCATGACAGGGCTTACCCTCTATGGCTACACCTTC.

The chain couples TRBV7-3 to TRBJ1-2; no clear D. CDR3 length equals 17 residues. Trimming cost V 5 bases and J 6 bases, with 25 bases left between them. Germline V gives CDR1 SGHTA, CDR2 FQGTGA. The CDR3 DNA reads TGTGCCAGCAGCCTTCGGGGAGGGCCCTCCCCAGCGAATGGCTACACCTTC. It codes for CASSLRGGPSPANGYTF.

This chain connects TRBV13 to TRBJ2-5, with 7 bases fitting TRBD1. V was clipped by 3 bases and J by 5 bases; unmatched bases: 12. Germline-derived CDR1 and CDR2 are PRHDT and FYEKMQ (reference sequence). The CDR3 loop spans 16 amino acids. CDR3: CASSLLSRTGSETQYF. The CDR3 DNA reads TGTGCCAGCAGCTTGCTCTCCCGGACAGGTAGCGAGACCCAGTACTTC.

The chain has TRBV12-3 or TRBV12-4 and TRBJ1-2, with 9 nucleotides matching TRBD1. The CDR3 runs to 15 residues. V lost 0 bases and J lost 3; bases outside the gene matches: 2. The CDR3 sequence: CASSLAQGAHYGYTF. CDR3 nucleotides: TGTGCCAGCAGTTTAGCACAGGGGGCTCACTATGGCTACACCTTC.

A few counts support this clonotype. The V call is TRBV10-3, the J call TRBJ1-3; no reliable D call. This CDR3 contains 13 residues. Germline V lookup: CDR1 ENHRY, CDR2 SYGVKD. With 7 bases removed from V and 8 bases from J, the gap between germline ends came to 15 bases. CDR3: CAIKPRAEDTIYF. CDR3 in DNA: TGTGCCATCAAGCCCCGGGCGGAAGACACCATATATTTT.

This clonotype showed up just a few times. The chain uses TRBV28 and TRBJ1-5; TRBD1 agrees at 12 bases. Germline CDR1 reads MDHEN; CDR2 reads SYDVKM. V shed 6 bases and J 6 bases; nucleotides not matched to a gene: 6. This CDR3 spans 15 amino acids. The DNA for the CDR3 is TGTGCCAGCAGGCAGGGACAGGGGGCAAGTCAGCCCCAGCATTTT. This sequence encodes CASRQGQGASQPQHF.

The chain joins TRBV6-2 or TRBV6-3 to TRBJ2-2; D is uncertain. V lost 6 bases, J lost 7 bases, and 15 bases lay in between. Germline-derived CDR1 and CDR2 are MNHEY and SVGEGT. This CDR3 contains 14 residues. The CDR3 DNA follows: TGTGCCAGCAGCATTTCACGGAAAGTCGGGGAGCTGTTTTTT. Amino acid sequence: CASSISRKVGELFF.

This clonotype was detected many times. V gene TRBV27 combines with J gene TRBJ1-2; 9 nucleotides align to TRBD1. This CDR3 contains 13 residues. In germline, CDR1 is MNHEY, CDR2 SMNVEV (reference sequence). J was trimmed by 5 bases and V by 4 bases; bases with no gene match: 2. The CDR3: CASSWTGEYGYTF. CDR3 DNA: TGTGCCAGCAGTTGGACAGGGGAATATGGCTACACCTTC.

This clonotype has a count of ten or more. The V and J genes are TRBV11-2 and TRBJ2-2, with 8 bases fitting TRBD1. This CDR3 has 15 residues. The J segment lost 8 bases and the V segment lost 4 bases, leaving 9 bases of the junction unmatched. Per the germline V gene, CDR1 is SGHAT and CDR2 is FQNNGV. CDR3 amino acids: CASSSGQALRGELFF. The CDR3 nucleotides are TGTGCCAGCAGCTCGGGACAGGCCCTTCGGGGGGAGCTGTTTTTT.

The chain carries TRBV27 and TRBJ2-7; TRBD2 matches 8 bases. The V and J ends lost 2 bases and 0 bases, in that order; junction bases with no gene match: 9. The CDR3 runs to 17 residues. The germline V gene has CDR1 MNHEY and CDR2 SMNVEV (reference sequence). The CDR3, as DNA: TGTGCCAGCAGTTTAAGGGCTAGCGGGCTGAGCTCCTACGAGCAGTACTTC. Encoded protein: CASSLRASGLSSYEQYF.

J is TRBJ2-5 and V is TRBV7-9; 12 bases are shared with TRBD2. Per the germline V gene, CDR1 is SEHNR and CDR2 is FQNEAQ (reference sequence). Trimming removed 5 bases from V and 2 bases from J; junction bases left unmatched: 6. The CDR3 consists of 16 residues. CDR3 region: CASSAWTSGIQETQYF. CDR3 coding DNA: TGTGCCAGCAGCGCCTGGACTAGCGGGATTCAAGAGACCCAGTACTTC.

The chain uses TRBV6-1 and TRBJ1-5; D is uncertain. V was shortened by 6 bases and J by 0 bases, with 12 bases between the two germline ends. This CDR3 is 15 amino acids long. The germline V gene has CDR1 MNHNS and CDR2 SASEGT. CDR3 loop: CASRTKGSSNQPQHF. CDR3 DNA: TGTGCCAGCAGAACCAAGGGAAGTAGCAATCAGCCCCAGCATTTT.